A selection of T cell receptor beta chains follows, all from one sample in a study of T cell repertoires in cytomegalovirus infection. TCRdb re-called the reads with MiXCR, one entry per CDR3 protein. Of hundreds of thousands of distinct CDR3 sequences in the sample, around 31% were seen once. Antigens for these TCRs are unknown. Here the sequenced sample was cultured PBMCs, taken from culture after CMV antigen stimulation. Receptors originate from a human donor in good health (CMV status not recorded). Some clones in this sample may be carry-over from other donors' samples. The CDR3 runs from the conserved cysteine through the conserved F or W. Each record gives: CDR3 length, D gene, J gene, V gene, clone size, CDR3 protein, CDR3 DNA. The D gene is left open where the match is weak. Not all rows give a size; the values are once, few, many and, for expanded clones, a class.

length: 11; D: -; J: TRBJ2-3; V: TRBV6-2/TRBV6-3; size: -; CDR3: CASSRRDKEYF; DNA: TGTGCCAGCAGTCGACGGGACAAAGAGTATTTT
length: 13; D: -; J: TRBJ2-1; V: TRBV7-2; size: few; CDR3: CASSFFPIDEQFF; DNA: TGTGCCAGCAGCTTTTTCCCGATCGATGAGCAGTTCTTC
length: 15; D: TRBD1; J: TRBJ1-6; V: TRBV5-1; size: few; CDR3: CASSYLGTGSSPLHF; DNA: TGCGCCAGCAGCTACCTCGGGACAGGGTCTTCACCCCTCCACTTT
length: 16; D: TRBD1; J: TRBJ2-1; V: TRBV7-8; size: few; CDR3: CASIKGTGASYNEQFF; DNA: TGTGCCAGCATCAAGGGGACAGGGGCGTCCTACAATGAGCAGTTCTTC
length: 14; D: -; J: TRBJ2-7; V: TRBV7-8; size: -; CDR3: CASSPRDLAYEQYF; DNA: TGTGCCAGCAGCCCCCGGGACTTAGCCTACGAGCAGTACTTC
length: 14; D: TRBD1; J: TRBJ2-5; V: TRBV20-1; size: -; CDR3: CSARARQGWKTQYF; DNA: TGCAGTGCTAGAGCCCGACAGGGCTGGAAGACCCAGTACTTC
length: 11; D: -; J: TRBJ2-2; V: TRBV29-1; size: -; CDR3: CSVEDRGELFF; DNA: TGCAGCGTTGAAGATCGGGGGGAGCTGTTTTTT
length: 14; D: -; J: TRBJ2-3; V: TRBV4-1; size: -; CDR3: CASSQGRRTDTQYF; DNA: TGCGCCAGCAGCCAAGGAAGACGCACAGATACGCAGTATTTT
length: 13; D: -; J: TRBJ1-1; V: TRBV4-1; size: -; CDR3: CASSQTGTGRAFF; DNA: TGCGCCAGCAGCCAAACCGGGACGGGGCGCGCTTTCTTT
length: 14; D: TRBD1; J: TRBJ1-4; V: TRBV12-3/TRBV12-4; size: -; CDR3: CASSRQGAPEKLFF; DNA: TGTGCCAGCAGTCGACAGGGGGCGCCCGAAAAACTGTTTTTT
length: 14; D: -; J: TRBJ2-3; V: TRBV12-3/TRBV12-4; size: -; CDR3: CASSRDGNTDTQYF; DNA: TGTGCCAGCAGCAGGGATGGGAACACAGATACGCAGTATTTT
length: 13; D: TRBD1; J: TRBJ1-2; V: TRBV12-3/TRBV12-4; size: -; CDR3: CASSYSGTGGYTF; DNA: TGTGCCAGCAGTTATTCCGGGACAGGAGGCTACACCTTC
length: 16; D: -; J: TRBJ2-4; V: TRBV14; size: -; CDR3: CASSQEHLRAKNIQYF; DNA: TGTGCCAGCAGCCAAGAACATCTTCGAGCCAAAAACATTCAGTACTTC
length: 14; D: TRBD2; J: TRBJ2-3; V: TRBV19; size: -; CDR3: CASKSGGNSDTQYF; DNA: TGTGCCAGTAAAAGCGGGGGTAACTCAGATACGCAGTATTTT
length: 15; D: -; J: TRBJ1-2; V: TRBV7-9; size: -; CDR3: CASSFLDGVHYGYTF; DNA: TGTGCCAGCAGCTTTTTGGACGGAGTCCACTATGGCTACACCTTC
length: 14; D: TRBD2; J: TRBJ2-1; V: TRBV6-2/TRBV6-3; size: -; CDR3: CASSSSGTLNEQFF; DNA: TGTGCCAGCAGTTCTAGCGGGACTTTGAATGAGCAGTTCTTC
length: 15; D: -; J: TRBJ2-7; V: TRBV6-2/TRBV6-3; size: -; CDR3: CASSRPQGTSYEQYF; DNA: TGTGCCAGCAGCCGCCCCCAAGGGACTTCCTACGAGCAGTACTTC
length: 14; D: -; J: TRBJ2-7; V: TRBV7-2; size: -; CDR3: CASSLVGSAYEQYF; DNA: TGTGCCAGCAGCTTAGTGGGTAGCGCCTACGAGCAGTACTTC
length: 17; D: -; J: TRBJ1-3; V: TRBV12-3/TRBV12-4; size: -; CDR3: CASSLTPGRSSGNTIYF; DNA: TGTGCCAGCAGTTTAACCCCCGGCAGGAGCTCTGGAAACACCATATATTTT
length: 14; D: -; J: TRBJ2-3; V: TRBV20-1; size: -; CDR3: CSARLATSTDTQYF; DNA: TGCAGTGCTAGGCTAGCGACTAGCACAGATACGCAGTATTTT
length: 14; D: -; J: TRBJ2-1; V: TRBV11-2; size: many; CDR3: CASSFMLSYNEQFF; DNA: TGTGCCAGCAGCTTTATGCTCTCCTACAATGAGCAGTTCTTC
length: 15; D: -; J: TRBJ2-5; V: TRBV11-2; size: -; CDR3: CASSLRPPFQETQYF; DNA: TGTGCCAGCAGCTTACGTCCGCCGTTCCAAGAGACCCAGTACTTC
length: 10; D: -; J: TRBJ2-7; V: TRBV12-5; size: -; CDR3: CASASREQYF; DNA: TGTGCTAGTGCCTCCAGAGAGCAGTACTTC
length: 14; D: -; J: TRBJ2-2; V: TRBV6-5; size: -; CDR3: CASSYGENTGELFF; DNA: TGTGCCAGCAGTTACGGGGAGAACACCGGGGAGCTGTTTTTT
length: 16; D: TRBD1; J: TRBJ1-3; V: TRBV7-6; size: -; CDR3: CASSSRTGLSGNTIYF; DNA: TGTGCCAGCAGCTCGAGGACAGGTCTCTCTGGAAACACCATATATTTT
length: 12; D: -; J: TRBJ2-5; V: TRBV12-3/TRBV12-4; size: -; CDR3: CASNLGKETQYF; DNA: TGTGCCAGCAATTTGGGGAAAGAGACCCAGTACTTC
length: 15; D: TRBD1; J: TRBJ2-7; V: TRBV4-1; size: -; CDR3: CASSISGQVPYEQYF; DNA: TGCGCCAGCAGCATATCGGGACAGGTACCTTACGAGCAGTACTTC
length: 16; D: TRBD2; J: TRBJ2-1; V: TRBV7-9; size: -; CDR3: CASSPRLGLDKNEQFF; DNA: TGTGCCAGCAGCCCCCGCCTGGGACTAGATAAAAATGAGCAGTTCTTC
length: 14; D: -; J: TRBJ1-1; V: TRBV4-1; size: -; CDR3: CASSQAPGDTEAFF; DNA: TGCGCCAGCAGCCAAGCGCCGGGCGACACTGAAGCTTTCTTT
length: 15; D: -; J: TRBJ1-2; V: TRBV14; size: -; CDR3: CASSRGLILEYGYTF; DNA: TGTGCCAGCAGCCGCGGACTCATCCTGGAGTATGGCTACACCTTC
length: 13; D: -; J: TRBJ1-1; V: TRBV19; size: -; CDR3: CATVEAWNTEAFF; DNA: TGTGCCACTGTTGAAGCCTGGAACACTGAAGCTTTCTTT
length: 14; D: -; J: TRBJ2-3; V: TRBV19; size: -; CDR3: CASSITLPGYTQYF; DNA: TGTGCCAGTAGTATTACCCTCCCGGGGTATACGCAGTATTTT
length: 13; D: TRBD1; J: TRBJ1-1; V: TRBV12-3/TRBV12-4; size: many; CDR3: CASSLQGSTEAFF; DNA: TGTGCCAGCAGCTTACAGGGGAGCACTGAAGCTTTCTTT
length: 11; D: -; J: TRBJ2-7; V: TRBV4-1; size: -; CDR3: CASSQAGEQYF; DNA: TGCGCCAGCAGCCAAGCGGGGGAGCAGTACTTC
length: 15; D: TRBD2; J: TRBJ2-7; V: TRBV19; size: few; CDR3: CASSISSGVVYEQYF; DNA: TGTGCCAGTAGTATCTCTAGCGGGGTCGTCTACGAGCAGTACTTC
length: 15; D: TRBD2; J: TRBJ2-3; V: TRBV7-6; size: -; CDR3: CASSPDGLATDTQYF; DNA: TGTGCCAGCAGCCCGGATGGACTAGCAACAGATACGCAGTATTTT
length: 12; D: -; J: TRBJ2-2; V: TRBV12-3/TRBV12-4; size: -; CDR3: CASRNWDGELFF; DNA: TGTGCCAGCAGGAACTGGGACGGGGAGCTGTTTTTT
length: 17; D: -; J: TRBJ2-1; V: TRBV7-2; size: many; CDR3: CASSLGGTILGLGEQFF; DNA: TGTGCCAGCAGCTTAGGTGGGACGATTCTAGGGCTCGGTGAGCAGTTCTTC
length: 15; D: TRBD2; J: TRBJ2-1; V: TRBV7-2; size: many; CDR3: CASSLVTSGRNEQFF; DNA: TGTGCCAGCAGCTTAGTCACTAGCGGGAGGAATGAGCAGTTCTTC
length: 13; D: -; J: TRBJ1-2; V: TRBV27; size: -; CDR3: CASSLSGQGGYSF; DNA: TGTGCCAGCAGTTTGTCCGGACAAGGAGGCTACTCCTTC
length: 17; D: -; J: TRBJ2-7; V: TRBV5-4; size: -; CDR3: CASSFRKTGPRAYEQYF; DNA: TGTGCCAGCAGCTTTAGAAAGACAGGTCCCAGAGCTTACGAGCAGTACTTC
length: 16; D: -; J: TRBJ1-4; V: TRBV20-1; size: -; CDR3: CSARDRHSTTNEKLFF; DNA: TGCAGTGCTAGAGATCGACATTCCACAACTAATGAAAAACTGTTTTTT
length: 14; D: -; J: TRBJ1-2; V: TRBV18; size: -; CDR3: CASSPRNIIYGYTF; DNA: TGTGCCAGCTCACCTCGGAACATCATCTATGGCTACACCTTC
length: 14; D: TRBD2; J: TRBJ2-4; V: TRBV7-2; size: few; CDR3: CASSSRLAGVIQYF; DNA: TGTGCCAGCAGCTCCCGACTAGCGGGAGTTATTCAGTACTTC
length: 13; D: -; J: TRBJ1-3; V: TRBV12-3/TRBV12-4; size: -; CDR3: CASSLAWGNTIYF; DNA: TGTGCCAGCAGTTTAGCGTGGGGAAACACCATATATTTT
length: 16; D: TRBD2; J: TRBJ2-3; V: TRBV4-1; size: -; CDR3: CASSRPGGPGTDTQYF; DNA: TGCGCCAGCAGCCGACCGGGGGGGCCAGGTACAGATACGCAGTATTTT